This T cell receptor beta chain was obtained from a study of cytomegalovirus exposure and HLA in healthy donors (TCRdb year 2017). For the study in its entirety: According to a later analysis, one platform produced both the 120 validation repertoires and the roughly 660 repertoires of the first cohort. To predict cytomegalovirus infection status, the study brought together high-throughput TCR immunosequencing, statistical association of individual TCRs with disease status, and machine learning. Besides the first cohort of more than 650 subjects, a separate validation cohort made up of roughly 120 different subjects was used. The study was designed to test whether signatures of past pathogen exposure could be identified by cataloging public T cell receptors.

The protocol used for the library was the immunoSEQ multiplex PCR assay. Per the source publication's procedure: A statistical classification framework was developed to diagnose cytomegalovirus status using the catalog of TCR beta chain sequences. TCRdb re-hosts the immuneACCESS table, in-frame sequences only. Its copies lack some clones; in the studies checked, an unresolved V gene accounts for under half of them, and the cause for the rest is not known. That table supplies the V and J calls and clone size; D and trimming were determined from the DNA. In this sample the table shows over 110,000 clones, about 87% of which occur a single time. 8.7% of the sample is taken by the ten largest. On the study overall, not on this receptor specifically: Across donors, most TCR sequences were observed very rarely, whereas some public TCRs were present in many individuals. In both the original and validation cohorts, the classifier was reported to diagnose cytomegalovirus status with high specificity and sensitivity. The authors suggested that the approach could potentially be generalized to other disease states and immunological phenotypes. A total of about 180 TCR beta chains were listed by the study as associated with cytomegalovirus. A later analysis lacked HLA typing for the validation cohort, so it scored co-occurrence in that cohort across all 130 or so repertoires. In vitro tests confirmed that a few of the cytomegalovirus-associated TCR beta chains recognize cytomegalovirus antigens. A later analysis found that TCRs clustered in the first cohort also tended to co-occur in the 120 validation repertoires, with just under 95% of cluster scores above 0.

As to this clone: Its antigen remains undetermined. Base qualities are not at hand, and no much larger clone is one base apart.

V drops 0 bases and J drops 4 bases, leaving 12 bases in between. The CDR3, from cysteine to phenylalanine, totals 16 residues. The sequence is cut down to CDR3 DNA, 48 bases in frame from base 1. The germline V gene provides CDR1 SGHVS and CDR2 FQNEAQ. The donors were included in the validation cohort of approximately 120 subjects, a group kept apart from the roughly 700-subject first cohort. This TCR derives from a man younger than 35 in good health and CMV-seropositive. This sequence uses TRBV7-8 and TRBJ1-4, and possibly TRBD1, on 5 matching bases. The sequenced sample consisted of PBMCs. The CDR3 region reads CASSLASGFRNEKLFF. The DNA is TGTGCCAGCAGCTTAGCGTCAGGGTTTCGTAATGAAAAACTGTTTTTT.